This TCR beta chain comes out of a study of T-cell reconstitution after alpha-beta-depleted transplantation in children. Study findings and constraints: Where some patients showed high TCRbeta diversity at day 60, it came from recipient T cells and thymic progenitors that had survived. Several hundred rapidly expanded clones from non-depleted graft cells reportedly supplied alpha-beta T cells about two months post-transplant.

Unique molecular identifiers tagged the TCRbeta library. TCRdb independently ran MiXCR on the PCR reads; one entry per CDR3 protein. This sample has 55,000 to 70,000 distinct CDR3 sequences, with approximately 10% found just once. This clonotype was recorded many times. The antigen is not known. This TCR derives from a boy aged 5-17 years with acute myeloid leukemia, due to receive a stem cell transplant. The source was PBMCs, collected before TCRalphabeta/CD19-depleted stem cell transplant.

CDR3 residues: CASSMLRTGDNQPQHF. The CDR3 coding sequence is TGTGCCAGCAGCATGCTTAGGACCGGCGACAATCAGCCCCAGCATTTT. The chain combines TRBV5-6 with TRBJ1-5; D gene ambiguous. In germline, CDR1 is SGHDT, CDR2 YYEEEE. V was pared by 4 bases and J by 3 bases, with 17 bases between. The CDR3 covers 16 residues.